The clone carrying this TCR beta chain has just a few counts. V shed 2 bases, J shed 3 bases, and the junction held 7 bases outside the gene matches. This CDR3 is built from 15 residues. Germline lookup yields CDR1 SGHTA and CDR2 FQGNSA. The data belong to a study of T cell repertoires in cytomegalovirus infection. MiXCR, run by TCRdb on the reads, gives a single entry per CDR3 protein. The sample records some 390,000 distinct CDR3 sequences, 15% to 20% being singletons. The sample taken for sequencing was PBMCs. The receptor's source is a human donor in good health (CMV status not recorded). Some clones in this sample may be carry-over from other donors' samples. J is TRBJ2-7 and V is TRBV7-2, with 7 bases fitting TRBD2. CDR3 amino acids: CASSLSGRGFYEQYF. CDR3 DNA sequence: TGTGCCAGCAGCTTAAGTGGGAGGGGTTTCTACGAGCAGTACTTC.